These 8 T cell receptor beta chains originate from one sample sequenced in a study of cytomegalovirus exposure and HLA in healthy donors. Use of 60 Vbeta and 13 Jbeta primers characterized the PCR. TCRdb keeps only in-frame clones here, not all; method: immunoSEQ multiplex PCR. The sample includes tens of thousands of clones. The specimen was PBMCs. These receptors were collected from a woman in her thirties or forties in good health and CMV-seropositive.

The chain is built from TRBV30 and TRBJ2-5; TRBD1 matches at 8 bases. CDR1 GTSNPN and CDR2 SVGIG come from the germline V gene (reference sequence). The ends lost 8 bases at V and 5 bases at J; junction bases unmatched: 7. This CDR3 is built from 12 residues. CDR3 in amino acids: CAGQGVGETQYF. The DNA for the CDR3 is TGTGCCGGACAGGGAGTTGGGGAGACCCAGTACTTC.

The chain is built from TRBV9 and TRBJ1-4; the D is unclear. The CDR3 covers 18 residues. Between the trimmed V and J ends, which lost 0 bases and 0 bases, there was a span of 15 bases. Germline V gene data show CDR1 as SGDLS and CDR2 as YYNGEE. The CDR3, as DNA: TGTGCCAGCAGCGTAGCCCCCGTTAACAGTGCAACTAATGAAAAACTGTTTTTT. Encoded protein: CASSVAPVNSATNEKLFF.

This chain uses TRBV6-5 with TRBJ1-6; no clear D gene. V lost 3 bases and J lost 8, with 11 bases in between. Per germline, CDR1 MNHEY and CDR2 SVGAGI. CDR3 length equals 14 residues. In DNA, the CDR3 is TGTGCCAGCAGTTATAATCGGGTCGATTCACCCCTCCACTTT. Its translation is CASSYNRVDSPLHF.

Here the CDR3 DNA reads TGTGCCATCCGGGACAGGGTTTCCGAGACCCAGTACTTC. Amino acids: CAIRDRVSETQYF. The chain employs TRBV10-3 and TRBJ2-5; 9 bases match TRBD1. Germline V lookup: CDR1 ENHRY, CDR2 SYGVKD. The J segment lost 5 bases and the V segment lost 8 bases, leaving 6 bases of the junction unmatched. This CDR3 comprises 13 residues.

J is TRBJ1-2 and V is TRBV19, with D possibly matching TRBD1 (5 bases). There are 12 residues in the CDR3. Germline V gene data show CDR1 as LNHDA and CDR2 as SQIVND (reference sequence). Trimming stripped 5 bases from V and 4 bases from J, with 8 bases between. CDR3 nucleotides: TGTGCCAGTAGTGGCGACAGCTATGGCTACACCTTC. It is translated as CASSGDSYGYTF.

The chain is built from TRBV6-5 and TRBJ2-7; D is perhaps TRBD2 (7 bases). Germline V CDR1 and CDR2: MNHEY, SVGAGI. The CDR3 sequence is 13 residues long. With 2 bases removed from V and 7 bases from J, the gap between germline ends came to 12 bases. As DNA, the CDR3 is TGTGCCAGCAGTTACGCGGGGGCAGGGGAGCAGTACTTC. This codes for CASSYAGAGEQYF.

CDR3 DNA sequence: TGTGCCAGCAGCTATTTAGCGGGGCAAGAGACCCAGTACTTC. The encoded protein is CASSYLAGQETQYF. V is TRBV7-9 and J is TRBJ2-5; TRBD2 agrees at 8 bases. V lost 4 bases and J lost 2; bases outside the gene matches: 3. The CDR3 spans 14 residues. In germline, CDR1 is SEHNR, CDR2 FQNEAQ (reference sequence). Looking up the rest from reference TRBV7-9 and TRBJ2-5 gives the full variable domain: DTGVSQNPRHKITKRGQNVTFRCDPISEHNRLYWYRQTLGQGPEFLTYFQNEAQLEKSRLLSDRFSAERPKGSFSTLEIQRTEQGDSAMYLCASSYLAGQETQYFGPGTRLLVL.

V usage is TRBV30 and J usage is TRBJ1-1; TRBD1 might be the D (6 bases). Deletions cut 3 bases from V and 5 bases from J, with 28 bases between. From germline, CDR1 is GTSNPN and CDR2 SVGIG (reference sequence). There are 18 residues in the CDR3. CDR3 sequence: CAWRIYTPVGRGGTEAFF. CDR3 nucleotides: TGTGCCTGGAGAATCTATACTCCCGTGGGTAGGGGGGGGACTGAAGCTTTCTTT.